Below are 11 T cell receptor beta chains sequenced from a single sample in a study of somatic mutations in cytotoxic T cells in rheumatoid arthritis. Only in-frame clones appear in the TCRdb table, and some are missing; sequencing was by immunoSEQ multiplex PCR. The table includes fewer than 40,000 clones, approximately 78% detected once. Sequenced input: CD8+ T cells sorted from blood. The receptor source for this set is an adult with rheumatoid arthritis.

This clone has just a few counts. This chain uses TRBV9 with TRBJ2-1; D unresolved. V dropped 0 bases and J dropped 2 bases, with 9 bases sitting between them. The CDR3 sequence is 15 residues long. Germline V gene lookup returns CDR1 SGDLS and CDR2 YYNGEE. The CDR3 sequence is CASSVASLTYNEQFF. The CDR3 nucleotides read TGTGCCAGCAGCGTAGCTTCGCTAACCTACAATGAGCAGTTCTTC.

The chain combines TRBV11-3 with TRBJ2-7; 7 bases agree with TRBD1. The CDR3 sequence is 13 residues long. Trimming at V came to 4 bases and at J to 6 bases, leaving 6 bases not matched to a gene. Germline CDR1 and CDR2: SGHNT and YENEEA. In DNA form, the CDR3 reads TGTGCCAGCAGCTCCGGGACAGTTTTCGAGCAGTACTTC. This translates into CASSSGTVFEQYF.

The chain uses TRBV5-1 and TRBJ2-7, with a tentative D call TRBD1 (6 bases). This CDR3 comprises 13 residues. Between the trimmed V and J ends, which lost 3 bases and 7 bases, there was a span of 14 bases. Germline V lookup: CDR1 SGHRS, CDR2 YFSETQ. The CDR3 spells CASSSSGGGEQYF. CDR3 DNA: TGCGCCAGCAGCTCCTCTGGGGGCGGGGAGCAGTACTTC.

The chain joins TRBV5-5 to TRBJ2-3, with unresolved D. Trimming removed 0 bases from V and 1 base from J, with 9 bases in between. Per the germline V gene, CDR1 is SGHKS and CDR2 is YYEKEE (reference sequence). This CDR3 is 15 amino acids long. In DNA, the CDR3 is TGTGCCAGCAGCTTGGTGGGCAGCCGCACAGATACGCAGTATTTT. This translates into CASSLVGSRTDTQYF. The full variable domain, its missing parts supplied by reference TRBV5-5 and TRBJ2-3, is DAGVTQSPTHLIKTRGQQVTLRCSPISGHKSVSWYQQVLGQGPQFIFQYYEKEERGRGNFPDRFSARQFPNYSSELNVNALLLGDSALYLCASSLVGSRTDTQYFGPGTRLTVL.

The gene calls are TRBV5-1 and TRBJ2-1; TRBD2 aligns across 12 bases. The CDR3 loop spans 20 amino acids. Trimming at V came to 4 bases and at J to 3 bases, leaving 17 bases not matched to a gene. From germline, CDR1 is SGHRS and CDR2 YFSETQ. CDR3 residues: CASSAQPLAGGPPDYNEQFF. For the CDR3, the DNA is TGCGCCAGCAGCGCTCAGCCACTAGCGGGGGGCCCTCCGGACTACAATGAGCAGTTCTTC.

As DNA, the CDR3 is TGCGCCAGCAGCCACGGACAGGCCAGGGGATATAATTCACCCCTCCACTTT. As protein: CASSHGQARGYNSPLHF. J is TRBJ1-6 and V is TRBV4-1, with 7 bases aligning to TRBD1. The germline V gene has CDR1 MGHRA and CDR2 YSYEKL. CDR3 length: 17 amino acids. V gave up 3 bases and J gave up 4 bases; unmatched junction bases: 9.

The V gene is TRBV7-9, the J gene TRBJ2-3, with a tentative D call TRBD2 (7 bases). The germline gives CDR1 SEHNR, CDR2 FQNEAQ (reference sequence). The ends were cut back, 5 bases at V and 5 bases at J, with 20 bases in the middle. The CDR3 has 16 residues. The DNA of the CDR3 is TGTGCCAGCAGCCAAGCAGGCGGGGGCCAGGGAGATACGCAGTATTTT. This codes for CASSQAGGGQGDTQYF.

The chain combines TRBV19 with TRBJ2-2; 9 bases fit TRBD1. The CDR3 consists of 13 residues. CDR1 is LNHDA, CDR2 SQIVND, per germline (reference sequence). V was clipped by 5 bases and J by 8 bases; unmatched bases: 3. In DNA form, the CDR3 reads TGTGCCAGTAGTGCGGGACAGGGTGGGGAGCTGTTTTTT. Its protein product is CASSAGQGGELFF.

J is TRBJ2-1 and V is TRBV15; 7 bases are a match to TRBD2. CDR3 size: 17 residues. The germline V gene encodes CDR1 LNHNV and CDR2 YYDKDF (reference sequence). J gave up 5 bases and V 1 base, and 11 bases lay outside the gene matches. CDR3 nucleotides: TGTGCCACCAGCAGAGTAAGAGGGGAGCGGGGAAACAATGAGCAGTTCTTC. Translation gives CATSRVRGERGNNEQFF.

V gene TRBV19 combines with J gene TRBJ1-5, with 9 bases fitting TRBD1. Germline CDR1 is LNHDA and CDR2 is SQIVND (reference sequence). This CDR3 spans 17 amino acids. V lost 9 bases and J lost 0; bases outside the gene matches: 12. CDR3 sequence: CASQARTGAYSNQPQHF. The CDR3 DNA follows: TGTGCCAGCCAAGCTAGGACAGGGGCCTATAGCAATCAGCCCCAGCATTTT.

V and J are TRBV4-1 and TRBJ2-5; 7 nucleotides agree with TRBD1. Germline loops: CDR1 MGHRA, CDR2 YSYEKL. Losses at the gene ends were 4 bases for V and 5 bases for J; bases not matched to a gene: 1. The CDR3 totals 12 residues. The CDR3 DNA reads TGCGCCAGCAGCCCGACAGGGGAGACCCAGTACTTC. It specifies CASSPTGETQYF.